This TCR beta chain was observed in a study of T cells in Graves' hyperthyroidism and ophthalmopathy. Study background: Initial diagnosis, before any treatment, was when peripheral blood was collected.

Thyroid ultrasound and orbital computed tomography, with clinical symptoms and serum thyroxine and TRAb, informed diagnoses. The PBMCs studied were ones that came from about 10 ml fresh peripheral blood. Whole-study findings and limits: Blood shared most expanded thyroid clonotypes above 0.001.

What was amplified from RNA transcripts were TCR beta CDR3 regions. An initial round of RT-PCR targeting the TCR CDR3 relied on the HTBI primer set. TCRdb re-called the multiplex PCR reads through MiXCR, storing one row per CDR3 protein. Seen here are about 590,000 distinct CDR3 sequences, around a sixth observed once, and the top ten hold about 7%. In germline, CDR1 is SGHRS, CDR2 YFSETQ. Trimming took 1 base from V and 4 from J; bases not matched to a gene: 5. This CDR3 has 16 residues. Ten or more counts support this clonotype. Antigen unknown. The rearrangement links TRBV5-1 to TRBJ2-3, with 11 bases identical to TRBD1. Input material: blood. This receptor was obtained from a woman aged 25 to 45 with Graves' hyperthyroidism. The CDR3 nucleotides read TGCGCCAGCAGCTTGTTAGGACAGGGGGCGTCAGATACGCAGTATTTT. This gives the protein CASSLLGQGASDTQYF.